This TCR beta chain comes out of a study of early stage breast cancer tumors. Study-level information: The ER+/PR+/HER2- tumors included about 8 ductal and a few lobular carcinomas.

The V gene lost 1 base and the J gene lost 4 bases, with 10 bases spanning the gap. CDR1 and CDR2 (germline): SGHTA, FQGNSA. The CDR3 is 14 amino acids. General study results and limits: Tumors had roughly 2.5-fold higher T cell density than normal breast.

This clone was seen more than once but under ten times. Its cognate antigen is unknown. The protocol was immunoSEQ multiplex PCR, while the TCRdb copy is restricted to in-frame clones and leaves out a portion. The table includes 9,500 to 10,000 clones, 78% detected once. V and J are TRBV7-2 and TRBJ1-1; TRBD1 might be the D (5 bases). The material sequenced was normal breast tissue next to the tumor. The clonotype comes from a person between 35 and 49 years old with breast cancer. The chain's CDR3 is CASSLVVGPTEAFF. The CDR3 DNA reads TGTGCCAGCAGCTTAGTAGTGGGGCCCACTGAAGCTTTCTTT.